This TCR beta chain was obtained from a study of cytomegalovirus exposure and HLA in healthy donors. Study in general: Of several hundred genotyped donors, roughly 81% grouped in the Caucasian-associated ancestry cluster. Regarding the study as a whole: Researchers had no immune exposure information except CMV serostatus available. HLA allele associations emerged for fewer than 20,000 TCR beta sequences in a later analysis, at 0.05 false discovery rate. In a later analysis, TCR beta V- and J-gene trimming was associated with a missense DCLRE1C variant.

This clone came up a few times. Its antigen is still unknown. Unmatched junction bases numbered 5, after V lost 4 bases and J lost 7 bases. This CDR3 comprises 14 residues. Germline CDR1 is MGHRA and CDR2 is YSYEKL. The PCR made use of 60 Vbeta and 13 Jbeta primers. Repertoires were generated with immunoSEQ multiplex PCR, while TCRdb's copy carries only in-frame clones and drops some. Among over 150,000 clones listed, under 90% were seen once. The chain combines TRBV4-1 with TRBJ1-2; 11 bases line up with TRBD1. The clonotype comes from a man aged 18 to 29 in good health and CMV-seronegative. Sample: PBMCs. In nucleotides, the CDR3 is TGCGCCAGCAGCCCCGGACAGGGGGCGAGTGGCTACACCTTC. Translation: CASSPGQGASGYTF.